A single sample gave rise to the 18 T cell receptor beta chains below, sequenced in a study of T cell responses to AZD1222 COVID-19 vaccine. Measured with immunoSEQ multiplex PCR; TCRdb has only the in-frame clones, and not every one. The data show about 100,000 clones, 92% seen once. The starting material was peripheral blood, obtained on day 0 of AZD1222 vaccination. The source of these receptors is an adult in good health.

The rearrangement uses TRBV2 and TRBJ1-5, with D possibly matching TRBD1 (5 bases). Germline lookup yields CDR1 SNHLY and CDR2 FYNNEI. The V gene lost 5 bases and the J gene lost 10 bases, with 12 bases spanning the gap. The CDR3 has 12 amino acids. CDR3 nucleotides: TGTGCCAGCAGTCCAACCAGGGTTCCCCAGCATTTT. Amino acids: CASSPTRVPQHF.

The chain carries TRBV28 and TRBJ2-7; D not certain. This CDR3 is built from 11 residues. Per the germline V gene, CDR1 is MDHEN and CDR2 is SYDVKM. Trimming stripped 5 bases from V and 9 bases from J, with 11 bases between. This chain's CDR3 is CASSPQMGQYF. CDR3 nucleotide sequence: TGTGCCAGCAGTCCACAAATGGGGCAGTACTTC. Variable domain in full (rest from reference TRBV28 and TRBJ2-7): DVKVTQSSRYLVKRTGEKVFLECVQDMDHENMFWYRQDPGLGLRLIYFSYDVKMKEKGDIPEGYSVSREKKERFSLILESASTNQTSMYLCASSPQMGQYFGPGTRLTVT.

The chain has TRBV25-1 and TRBJ2-1; possible D gene TRBD2, 6 bases. CDR1 and CDR2 from the germline V gene are MGHDK and SYGVNS. The V end lost 0 bases, the J end lost 9 bases, and 15 bases lay between the germline ends. The CDR3 length is 15 residues. The CDR3 DNA reads as TGTGCCAGCAGTGAATACGATAGCGGATCCGGTGAGCAGTTCTTC. This codes for CASSEYDSGSGEQFF.

The chain joins TRBV24-1 to TRBJ2-3; a weak D match, TRBD2 (6 bases). V shed 4 bases and J shed 2 bases, with 9 bases lying between them. Germline V gene sequence: CDR1 KGHDR, CDR2 SFDVKD. The CDR3 totals 14 residues. CDR3 loop: CATSEGDFTDTQYF. In DNA form, the CDR3 reads TGTGCCACCAGTGAGGGGGACTTCACAGATACGCAGTATTTT.

This chain links TRBV7-2 with TRBJ1-2; 8 nucleotides align to TRBD1. V was clipped by 3 bases and J by 8 bases; unmatched bases: 5. Germline loops: CDR1 SGHTA, CDR2 FQGNSA. This CDR3 spans 13 amino acids. CDR3 sequence reads: CASSFGQGMGYTF. The CDR3 bases are TGTGCCAGCAGCTTCGGACAGGGCATGGGCTACACCTTC. Full variable domain (missing parts from reference TRBV7-2 and TRBJ1-2): GAGVSQSPSNKVTEKGKDVELRCDPISGHTALYWYRQSLGQGLEFLIYFQGNSAPDKSGLPSDRFSAERTGGSVSTLTIQRTQQEDSAVYLCASSFGQGMGYTFGSGTRLTVV.

This rearrangement joins TRBV6-6 to TRBJ1-4; 8 nucleotides match TRBD1. J gave up 4 bases and V 5 bases, and 12 bases lay outside the gene matches. Germline CDR1 and CDR2: MNHNY and SVGAGI (reference sequence). This CDR3 region has 17 residues. CDR3 sequence (DNA): TGTGCCAGCAGTCCCCTGGGCAGGGGGCAGGATAATGAAAAACTGTTTTTT. This encodes CASSPLGRGQDNEKLFF.

The rearrangement joins TRBV4-2 to TRBJ2-1, with TRBD2 matching over 12 bases. Per germline, CDR1 LGHNA and CDR2 YNFKEQ. This CDR3 contains 17 residues. V was pared by 2 bases and J by 8 bases, with 10 bases of the junction left unmatched. CDR3 loop: CASSQRGLAGRRDEQFF. The CDR3 DNA reads as TGTGCCAGCAGCCAAAGGGGACTAGCGGGTCGTCGGGATGAGCAGTTCTTC.

The V call is TRBV5-1, the J call TRBJ2-3, with 7 positions matching TRBD1. CDR3 length: 15 residues. The V gene's germline CDR1 is SGHRS and CDR2 YFSETQ. V trimming: 0 bases; J trimming: 2 bases; junction bases outside the gene matches: 3. The CDR3 bases are TGCGCCAGCAGCTTGGAACAGGGGCCCACAGATACGCAGTATTTT. Its protein is CASSLEQGPTDTQYF.

The J gene is TRBJ2-3, the V gene TRBV5-3; either TRBD1 or TRBD2 may fit D (5 bases each). Being an ORF, TRBV5-3 has a function that is uncertain. CDR3 size: 15 residues. Between the trimmed V and J ends, which lost 4 bases and 6 bases, there was a span of 18 bases. CDR3 in amino acids: CARSRGERGRDTQYF. In DNA form, the CDR3 reads TGTGCCAGAAGCCGCGGAGAGAGGGGCCGGGATACGCAGTATTTT.

The chain links TRBV19 to TRBJ2-3; TRBD2 might be the D (6 bases). V was trimmed by 7 bases and J by 0 bases, leaving 14 bases between them. Germline-derived CDR1 and CDR2 are LNHDA and SQIVND (reference sequence). The CDR3 is 15 residues long. The CDR3 here is CASTARGRSTDTQYF. Here the CDR3 DNA reads TGTGCCAGTACCGCCCGAGGGAGGAGCACAGATACGCAGTATTTT. Complete variable domain (other parts from reference TRBV19 and TRBJ2-3): DGGITQSPKYLFRKEGQNVTLSCEQNLNHDAMYWYRQDPGQGLRLIYYSQIVNDFQKGDIAEGYSVSREKKESFPLTVTSAQKNPTAFYLCASTARGRSTDTQYFGPGTRLTVL.

The rearrangement uses TRBV28 and TRBJ1-6; D is perhaps TRBD1 (6 bases). V lost 3 bases, J lost 8 bases, and 14 bases lay in between. The CDR3 totals 15 residues. Looked up from germline, CDR1 is MDHEN and CDR2 is SYDVKM. CDR3 in amino acids: CASSLLQGLDSPLHF. DNA for the CDR3: TGTGCCAGCAGTTTGTTACAGGGCTTGGATTCACCCCTCCACTTT. The whole variable domain, filled in from reference TRBV28 and TRBJ1-6, reads DVKVTQSSRYLVKRTGEKVFLECVQDMDHENMFWYRQDPGLGLRLIYFSYDVKMKEKGDIPEGYSVSREKKERFSLILESASTNQTSMYLCASSLLQGLDSPLHFGNGTRLTVT.

The gene calls are TRBV6-6 and TRBJ1-5; D call uncertain. Germline V gives CDR1 MNHNY, CDR2 SVGAGI (reference sequence). The V end was cut by 5 bases, the J end by 6 bases, with 17 bases between. The CDR3 loop spans 15 amino acids. The CDR3 sequence: CASSPPGSEAQPQHF. CDR3 nucleotides: TGTGCCAGCAGTCCACCGGGCTCGGAGGCTCAGCCCCAGCATTTT.

This rearrangement joins TRBV27 to TRBJ2-7; D is perhaps TRBD1 (8 bases). The germline CDR1 and CDR2 sequences are MNHEY and SMNVEV (reference sequence). With 6 bases removed from V and 6 bases from J, the gap between germline ends came to 24 bases. The CDR3 consists of 16 residues. This CDR3 is CASSRTPGTGGGEQYF. The DNA for the CDR3 is TGTGCCAGCAGCCGGACTCCCGGGACAGGCGGGGGCGAGCAGTACTTC.

This rearrangement joins TRBV7-3 to TRBJ2-2, with 7 bases aligning to TRBD2. Trimming took 4 bases from V and 5 from J; bases not matched to a gene: 7. The CDR3 has 15 amino acids. Per the germline V gene, CDR1 is SGHTA and CDR2 is FQGTGA. Here the CDR3 DNA reads TGTGCCAGCAGCTCAGCTGGCGGGAGAACCGGGGAGCTGTTTTTT. Translation: CASSSAGGRTGELFF.

The chain couples TRBV21-1 to TRBJ1-2; the table's D call TRBD1 went unverified against the DNA. TRBV21-1 is a known pseudogene. The CDR3 is 16 amino acids. CDR3 protein: CASSLSSTGRSYGYTF. The CDR3 DNA follows: TGTGCCAGCAGCTTATCTTCGACAGGGAGAAGCTATGGCTACACCTTC.

The rearrangement joins TRBV7-9 to TRBJ1-2; 9 positions agree with TRBD1. This CDR3 comprises 16 residues. Trimming removed 5 bases from V and 1 base from J; junction bases left unmatched: 8. Germline lookup yields CDR1 SEHNR and CDR2 FQNEAQ (reference sequence). DNA of the CDR3: TGTGCCAGCAGCCGTACCCGGGACAGGGTTAACTATGGCTACACCTTC. It yields the protein CASSRTRDRVNYGYTF.

The CDR3 is CASSLVNNEQFF. CDR3 nucleotide sequence: TGCGCCAGCAGCTTGGTAAACAATGAGCAGTTCTTC. J is TRBJ2-1 and V is TRBV5-1; D uncertain. V was trimmed by 0 bases and J by 5 bases, leaving 3 bases between them. CDR1 is SGHRS and CDR2 is YFSETQ in the germline V gene. The CDR3 sequence is 12 residues long. The full variable domain, rest sourced from reference TRBV5-1 and TRBJ2-1, is KAGVTQTPRYLIKTRGQQVTLSCSPISGHRSVSWYQQTPGQGLQFLFEYFSETQRNKGNFPGRFSGRQFSNSRSEMNVSTLELGDSALYLCASSLVNNEQFFGPGTRLTVL.

The V call is TRBV7-8, the J call TRBJ1-1, with TRBD1 matching over 7 bases. Per germline, CDR1 SGHVS and CDR2 FQNEAQ. V shed 5 bases, J shed 1 base, and the junction held 4 bases outside the gene matches. This CDR3 has 14 amino acids. Here the CDR3 DNA reads TGTGCCAGCAGCCTCGGGACAGCGAACACTGAAGCTTTCTTT. Its protein product is CASSLGTANTEAFF. Full variable domain (rest looked up from reference TRBV7-8 and TRBJ1-1): GAGVSQSPRYKVAKRGQDVALRCDPISGHVSLFWYQQALGQGPEFLTYFQNEAQLDKSGLPSDRFFAERPEGSVSTLKIQRTQQEDSAVYLCASSLGTANTEAFFGQGTRLTVV.